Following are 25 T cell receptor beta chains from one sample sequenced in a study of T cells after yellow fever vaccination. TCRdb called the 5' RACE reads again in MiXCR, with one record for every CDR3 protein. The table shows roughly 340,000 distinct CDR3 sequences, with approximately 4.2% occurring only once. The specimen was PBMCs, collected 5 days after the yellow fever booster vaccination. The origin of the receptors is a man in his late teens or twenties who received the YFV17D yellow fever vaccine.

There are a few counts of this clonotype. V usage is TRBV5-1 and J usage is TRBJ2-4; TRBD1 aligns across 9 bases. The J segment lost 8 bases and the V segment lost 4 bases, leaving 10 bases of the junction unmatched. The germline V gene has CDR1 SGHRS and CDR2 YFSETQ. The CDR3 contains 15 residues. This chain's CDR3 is CASSGAGTGYDIQYF. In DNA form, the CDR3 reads TGCGCCAGCAGCGGGGCCGGGACAGGGTATGACATTCAGTACTTC.

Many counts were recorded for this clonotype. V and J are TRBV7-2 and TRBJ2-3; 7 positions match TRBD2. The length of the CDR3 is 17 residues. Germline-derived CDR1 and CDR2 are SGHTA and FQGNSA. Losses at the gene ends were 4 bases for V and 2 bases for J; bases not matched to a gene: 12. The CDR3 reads CASSSSVGGGLTDTQYF. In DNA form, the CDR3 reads TGTGCCAGCAGCTCCTCCGTCGGCGGGGGACTCACAGATACGCAGTATTTT.

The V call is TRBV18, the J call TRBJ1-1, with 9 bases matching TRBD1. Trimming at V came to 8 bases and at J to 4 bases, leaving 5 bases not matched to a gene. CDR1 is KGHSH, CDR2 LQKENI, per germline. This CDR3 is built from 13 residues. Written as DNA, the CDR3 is TGTGCCAGCCGGGACAGGGAGTCCACTGAAGCTTTCTTT. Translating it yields CASRDRESTEAFF.

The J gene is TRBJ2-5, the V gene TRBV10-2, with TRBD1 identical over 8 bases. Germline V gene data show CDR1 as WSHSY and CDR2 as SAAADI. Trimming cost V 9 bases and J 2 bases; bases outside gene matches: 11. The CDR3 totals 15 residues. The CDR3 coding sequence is TGCGCCAGTAAGGTCCGGGACAGGAGACAAGAGACCCAGTACTTC. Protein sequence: CASKVRDRRQETQYF.

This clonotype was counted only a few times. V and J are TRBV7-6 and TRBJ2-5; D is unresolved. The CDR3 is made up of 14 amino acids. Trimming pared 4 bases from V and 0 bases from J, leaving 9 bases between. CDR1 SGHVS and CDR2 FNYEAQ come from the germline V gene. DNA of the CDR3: TGTGCCAGCAGCTCCCCCACAAACCAAGAGACCCAGTACTTC. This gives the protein CASSSPTNQETQYF. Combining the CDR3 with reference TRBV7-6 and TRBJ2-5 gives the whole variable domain GAGVSQSPRYKVTKRGQDVALRCDPISGHVSLYWYRQALGQGPEFLTYFNYEAQQDKSGLPNDRFSAERPEGSISTLTIQRTEQRDSAMYRCASSSPTNQETQYFGPGTRLLVL.

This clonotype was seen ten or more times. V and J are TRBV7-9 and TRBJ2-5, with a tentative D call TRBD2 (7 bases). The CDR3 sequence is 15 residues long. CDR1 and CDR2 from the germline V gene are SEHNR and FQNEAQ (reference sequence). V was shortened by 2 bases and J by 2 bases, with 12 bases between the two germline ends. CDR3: CASSLKGGLQETQYF. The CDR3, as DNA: TGTGCCAGCAGCTTAAAAGGGGGACTACAAGAGACCCAGTACTTC.

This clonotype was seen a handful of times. The CDR3 sequence: CSARVRQTGELFF. In DNA form, the CDR3 reads TGCAGTGCTAGAGTACGGCAGACCGGGGAGCTGTTTTTT. J is TRBJ2-2 and V is TRBV20-1; no definite D call. V lost 1 base and J lost 5, with 8 bases in between. There are 13 residues in the CDR3. Per germline, CDR1 DFQATT and CDR2 SNEGSKA (reference sequence).

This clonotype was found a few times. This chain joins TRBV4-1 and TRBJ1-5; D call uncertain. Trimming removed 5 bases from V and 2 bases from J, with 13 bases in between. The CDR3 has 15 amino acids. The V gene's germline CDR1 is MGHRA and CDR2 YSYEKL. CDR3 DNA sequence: TGCGCCAGCAGCGCGCGGCGGACGGGCAATCAGCCCCAGCATTTT. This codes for CASSARRTGNQPQHF.

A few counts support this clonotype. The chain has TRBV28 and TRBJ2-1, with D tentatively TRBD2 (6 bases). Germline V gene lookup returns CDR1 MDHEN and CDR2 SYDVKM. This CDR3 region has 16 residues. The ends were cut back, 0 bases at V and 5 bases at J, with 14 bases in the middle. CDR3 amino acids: CASSLWSGGANNEQFF. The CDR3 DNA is TGTGCCAGCAGTTTATGGTCCGGGGGAGCTAACAATGAGCAGTTCTTC.

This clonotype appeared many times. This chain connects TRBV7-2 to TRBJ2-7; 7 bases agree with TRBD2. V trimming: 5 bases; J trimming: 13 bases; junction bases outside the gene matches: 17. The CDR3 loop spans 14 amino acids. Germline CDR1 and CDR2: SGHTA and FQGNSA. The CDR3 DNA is TGTGCCAGCAGCCCCTATATGGAGGCTAGCGGACCTTACTTC. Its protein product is CASSPYMEASGPYF. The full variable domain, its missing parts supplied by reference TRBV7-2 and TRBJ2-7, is GAGVSQSPSNKVTEKGKDVELRCDPISGHTALYWYRQSLGQGLEFLIYFQGNSAPDKSGLPSDRFSAERTGGSVSTLTIQRTQQEDSAVYLCASSPYMEASGPYFGPGTRLTVT.

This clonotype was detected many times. CDR3 sequence: CASSGSDGGAETQYF. The CDR3 bases are TGTGCCAGCAGTGGATCCGATGGGGGTGCGGAGACCCAGTACTTC. The chain carries TRBV6-1 and TRBJ2-5; D is tentatively TRBD1 or TRBD2 (5 bases each). Deletions cut 4 bases from V and 5 bases from J, with 17 bases between. This CDR3 spans 15 amino acids. Germline values: CDR1 MNHNS, CDR2 SASEGT.

The CDR3 coding sequence is TGTGCCAGCAGCCCAGACCTCAGGGGAAATGAAAAACTGTTTTTT. Protein product: CASSPDLRGNEKLFF. This chain links TRBV7-9 with TRBJ1-4, with TRBD1 as a possible D gene (6 bases). Germline V gives CDR1 SEHNR, CDR2 FQNEAQ (reference sequence). The CDR3 length is 15 residues. Deletions cut 5 bases from V and 5 bases from J, with 15 bases between.

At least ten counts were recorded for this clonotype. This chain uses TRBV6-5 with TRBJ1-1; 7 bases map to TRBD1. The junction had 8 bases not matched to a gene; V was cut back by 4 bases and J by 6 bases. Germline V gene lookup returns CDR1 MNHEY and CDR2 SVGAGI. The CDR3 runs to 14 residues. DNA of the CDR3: TGTGCCAGCAGTTCCCTGACAGGGTGGGCTGAAGCTTTCTTT. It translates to CASSSLTGWAEAFF.

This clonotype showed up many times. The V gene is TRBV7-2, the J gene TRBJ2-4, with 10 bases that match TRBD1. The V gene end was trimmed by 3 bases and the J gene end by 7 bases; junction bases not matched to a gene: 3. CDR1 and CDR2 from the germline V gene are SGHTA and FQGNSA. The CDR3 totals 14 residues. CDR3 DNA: TGTGCCAGCAGCTTCCGGACAGGGGGGAACATTCAGTACTTC. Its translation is CASSFRTGGNIQYF.

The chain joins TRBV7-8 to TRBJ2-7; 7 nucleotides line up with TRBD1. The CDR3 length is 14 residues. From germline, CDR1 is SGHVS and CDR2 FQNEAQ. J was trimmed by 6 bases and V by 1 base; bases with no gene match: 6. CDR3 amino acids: CASSLDDRVSEQYF. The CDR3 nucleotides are TGTGCCAGCAGCTTAGATGACAGGGTCAGCGAGCAGTACTTC.

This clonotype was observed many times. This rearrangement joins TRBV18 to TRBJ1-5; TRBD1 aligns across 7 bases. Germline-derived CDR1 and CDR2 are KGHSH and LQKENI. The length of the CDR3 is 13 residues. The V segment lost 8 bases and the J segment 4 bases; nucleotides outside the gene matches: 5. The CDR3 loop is CASQGQANQPQHF. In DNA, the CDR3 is TGTGCCAGCCAAGGACAGGCAAATCAGCCCCAGCATTTT.

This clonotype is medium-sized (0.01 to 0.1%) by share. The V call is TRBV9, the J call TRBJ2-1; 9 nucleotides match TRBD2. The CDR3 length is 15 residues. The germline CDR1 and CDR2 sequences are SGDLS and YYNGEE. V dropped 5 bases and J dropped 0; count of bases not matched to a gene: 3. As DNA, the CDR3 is TGTGCCAGCAGTGAAGCGGGGGGCTCCTACAATGAGCAGTTCTTC. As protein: CASSEAGGSYNEQFF.

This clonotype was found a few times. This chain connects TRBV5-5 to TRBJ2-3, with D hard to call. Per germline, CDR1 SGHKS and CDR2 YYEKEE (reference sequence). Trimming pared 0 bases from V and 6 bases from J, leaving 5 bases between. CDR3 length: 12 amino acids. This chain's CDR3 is CASSLEQDTQYF. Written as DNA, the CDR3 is TGTGCCAGCAGCTTGGAACAGGATACGCAGTATTTT. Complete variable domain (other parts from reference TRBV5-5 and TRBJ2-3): DAGVTQSPTHLIKTRGQQVTLRCSPISGHKSVSWYQQVLGQGPQFIFQYYEKEERGRGNFPDRFSARQFPNYSSELNVNALLLGDSALYLCASSLEQDTQYFGPGTRLTVL.

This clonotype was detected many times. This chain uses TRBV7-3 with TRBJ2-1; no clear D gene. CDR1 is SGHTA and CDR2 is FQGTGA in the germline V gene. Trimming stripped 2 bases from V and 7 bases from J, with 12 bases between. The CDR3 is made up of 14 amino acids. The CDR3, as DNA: TGTGCCAGCAGCTTAGATCCACCACCTAATGAGCAGTTCTTC. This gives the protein CASSLDPPPNEQFF.

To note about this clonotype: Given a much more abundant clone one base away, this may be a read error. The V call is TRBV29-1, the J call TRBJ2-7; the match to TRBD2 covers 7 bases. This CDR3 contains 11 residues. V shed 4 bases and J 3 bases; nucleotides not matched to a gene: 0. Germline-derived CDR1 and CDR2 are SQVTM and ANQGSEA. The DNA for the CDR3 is TGCAGCGTTGGGGAGGGCTACGAGCAGTACTTC. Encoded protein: CSVGEGYEQYF.

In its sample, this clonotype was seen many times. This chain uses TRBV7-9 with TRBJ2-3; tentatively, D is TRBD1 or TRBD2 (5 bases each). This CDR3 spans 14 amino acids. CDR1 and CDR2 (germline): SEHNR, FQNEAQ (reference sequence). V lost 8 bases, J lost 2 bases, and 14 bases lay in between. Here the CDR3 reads CASHRDQYTDTQYF. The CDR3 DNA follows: TGTGCCAGCCACCGGGACCAATACACAGATACGCAGTATTTT.

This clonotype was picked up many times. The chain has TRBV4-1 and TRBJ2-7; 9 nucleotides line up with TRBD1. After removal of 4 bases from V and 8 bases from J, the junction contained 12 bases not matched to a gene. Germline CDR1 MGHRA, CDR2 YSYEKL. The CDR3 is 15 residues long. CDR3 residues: CASSRPGTGQLKQYV. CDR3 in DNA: TGCGCCAGCAGCCGCCCCGGGACAGGGCAATTGAAGCAGTACGTC.

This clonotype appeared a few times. DNA for the CDR3: TGTGCCAGCTCACCGGCAAGGAACAATGAGCAGTTCTTC. Translation gives CASSPARNNEQFF. The gene calls are TRBV18 and TRBJ2-1; no definite D call. The germline V gene encodes CDR1 KGHSH and CDR2 LQKENI. The V end was cut by 3 bases, the J end by 5 bases, with 8 bases between. The length of the CDR3 is 13 residues.

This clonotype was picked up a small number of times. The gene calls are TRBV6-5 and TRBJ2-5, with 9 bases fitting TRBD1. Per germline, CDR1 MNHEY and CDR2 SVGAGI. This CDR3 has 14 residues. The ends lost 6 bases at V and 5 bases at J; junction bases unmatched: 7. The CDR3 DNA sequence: TGTGCCAGCAGCCACGACAGGGGGTGGGAGACCCAGTACTTC. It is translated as CASSHDRGWETQYF.

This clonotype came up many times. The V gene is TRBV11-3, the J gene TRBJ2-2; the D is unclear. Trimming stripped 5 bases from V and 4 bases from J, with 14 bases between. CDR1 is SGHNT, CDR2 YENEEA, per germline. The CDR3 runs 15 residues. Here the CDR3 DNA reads TGTGCCAGCAGCGGTGGCAGCCAGCCCACCGGGGAGCTGTTTTTT. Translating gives CASSGGSQPTGELFF.